Shown below are 27 T cell receptor beta chains from a single sample sequenced in a study of shared clonotypes between healthy human individuals. The repertoire was sequenced with immunoSEQ multiplex PCR; TCRdb's copy has only in-frame clones and lacks some. The sample has a few million clones; approximately 95% are singletons. The sequenced sample was naive CD4+ T cells from PBMCs. Regarding subset: CD45RA+ positively selected. Source of these receptors: a man between 18 and 35 years old in good health. Some clones in this sample may be carry-over from other donors' samples.

The V gene is TRBV6-5, the J gene TRBJ1-3; weak D call: TRBD1 (6 bases). The CDR3 loop spans 16 amino acids. The germline gives CDR1 MNHEY, CDR2 SVGAGI. V lost 2 bases and J lost 4, with 15 bases in between. The CDR3 here is CASSYTDRTAGNTIYF. The CDR3 coding sequence is TGTGCCAGCAGTTACACGGACAGAACAGCGGGAAACACCATATATTTT.

This chain uses TRBV6-1 with TRBJ1-5; no clear D. Trimming removed 1 base from V and 9 bases from J, with 13 bases in between. CDR3 size: 14 residues. Germline V gene data show CDR1 as MNHNS and CDR2 as SASEGT. In nucleotides, the CDR3 is TGTGCCAGCAGTGAAGTGGGGAAGGAATGGCCCCAGCATTTT. Its translation is CASSEVGKEWPQHF.

Remarks on this clone: Other DNA sequences in the sample encode the same CDR3. This chain connects TRBV5-1 to TRBJ2-2, with TRBD2 matching over 10 bases. The germline CDR1 and CDR2 sequences are SGHRS and YFSETQ. The junction had 0 bases not matched to a gene; V was cut back by 0 bases and J by 1 base. The length of the CDR3 is 16 residues. In nucleotides, the CDR3 is TGCGCCAGCAGCTTGGGGACTAGCGGGAACACCGGGGAGCTGTTTTTT. Translating it yields CASSLGTSGNTGELFF.

The rearrangement links TRBV27 to TRBJ2-2, with D unresolved. This CDR3 is built from 14 residues. V lost 3 bases and J lost 2, with 7 bases in between. The germline gives CDR1 MNHEY, CDR2 SMNVEV (reference sequence). CDR3 DNA sequence: TGTGCCAGCAGTTTCATCGGAAACACCGGGGAGCTGTTTTTT. The encoded protein is CASSFIGNTGELFF.

This chain connects TRBV7-6 to TRBJ2-5, with D possibly being TRBD1 (5 bases). The germline V gene encodes CDR1 SGHVS and CDR2 FNYEAQ. V gave up 1 base and J gave up 5 bases, with 17 bases separating them. This CDR3 region has 16 residues. The CDR3 coding sequence is TGTGCCAGCAGCTTAGTAGGAACAGGTGGTAGGGAGACCCAGTACTTC. It is translated as CASSLVGTGGRETQYF.

The chain recombines TRBV9 with TRBJ2-2; D possibly corresponds to TRBD2 (5 bases). Between the trimmed V and J ends, which lost 0 bases and 0 bases, there was a span of 21 bases. The CDR3 contains 20 residues. Germline assignment: CDR1 SGDLS and CDR2 YYNGEE. CDR3 in amino acids: CASSVVTSRGGGANTGELFF. Here the CDR3 DNA reads TGTGCCAGCAGCGTAGTTACCTCCCGGGGTGGAGGAGCGAACACCGGGGAGCTGTTTTTT.

V is TRBV11-2 and J is TRBJ1-6; no firm D call. The V gene lost 6 bases and the J gene lost 9 bases, with 15 bases spanning the gap. The CDR3 extends over 14 amino acids. The germline CDR1 and CDR2 sequences are SGHAT and FQNNGV. The CDR3 DNA reads as TGTGCCAGCAGGGAGAGAAGCCCCAGTTCACCCCTCCACTTT. Translating gives CASRERSPSSPLHF. The entire variable domain, with the rest obtained from reference TRBV11-2 and TRBJ1-6, is as follows: EAGVAQSPRYKIIEKRQSVAFWCNPISGHATLYWYQQILGQGPKLLIQFQNNGVVDDSQLPKDRFSAERLKGVDSTLKIQPAKLEDSAVYLCASRERSPSSPLHFGNGTRLTVT.

This chain joins TRBV29-1 and TRBJ1-2, with a weak D call TRBD1 (5 bases). Per germline, CDR1 SQVTM and CDR2 ANQGSEA. The CDR3 has 11 amino acids. As DNA, the CDR3 is TGCGTAAGCGGGGACCTCTATGGCTACACCTTC. Encoded protein: CVSGDLYGYTF.

Turning to this clone: This sample includes further DNA sequences coding for the same CDR3. This sequence joins TRBV28 and TRBJ2-6; D is perhaps TRBD1 (5 bases). The CDR3 runs 15 residues. Trimming cost V 6 bases and J 1 base, with 10 bases left between them. CDR1 and CDR2 from the germline V gene are MDHEN and SYDVKM. CDR3 bases: TGTGCCAGCAGGTCGCCAGGGTCTGGGGCCAACGTCCTGACTTTC. This translates into CASRSPGSGANVLTF. Supplemented by reference TRBV28 and TRBJ2-6, the full variable domain reads DVKVTQSSRYLVKRTGEKVFLECVQDMDHENMFWYRQDPGLGLRLIYFSYDVKMKEKGDIPEGYSVSREKKERFSLILESASTNQTSMYLCASRSPGSGANVLTFGAGSRLTVL.

The chain links TRBV5-1 to TRBJ1-1; D remains ambiguous. V was pared by 0 bases and J by 7 bases, with 10 bases between. The CDR3 length is 13 residues. Germline V gives CDR1 SGHRS, CDR2 YFSETQ. Here the CDR3 DNA reads TGCGCCAGCAGCTTGGAGTCACGGGGTGAAGCTTTCTTT. It specifies CASSLESRGEAFF. Full variable domain (missing parts from reference TRBV5-1 and TRBJ1-1): KAGVTQTPRYLIKTRGQQVTLSCSPISGHRSVSWYQQTPGQGLQFLFEYFSETQRNKGNFPGRFSGRQFSNSRSEMNVSTLELGDSALYLCASSLESRGEAFFGQGTRLTVV.

The chain couples TRBV4-2 to TRBJ2-7; the match to TRBD2 covers 10 bases. With V trimmed by 1 base and J by 4 bases, 10 bases remained unmatched. The CDR3 length is 17 residues. Germline CDR1 LGHNA, CDR2 YNFKEQ. The CDR3 spells CASSQVTTSGMMYEQYF. In DNA form, the CDR3 reads TGTGCCAGCAGCCAAGTCACCACTAGCGGGATGATGTACGAGCAGTACTTC.

V is TRBV6-6 and J is TRBJ2-7; 9 bases match TRBD1. Germline-derived CDR1 and CDR2 are MNHNY and SVGAGI (reference sequence). V was pared by 6 bases and J by 6 bases, with 9 bases of the junction left unmatched. The CDR3 extends over 14 amino acids. The DNA of the CDR3 is TGTGCCAGCAGCCGCCGGGACAGGGTGGGCGAGCAGTACTTC. It specifies CASSRRDRVGEQYF.

J is TRBJ2-5 and V is TRBV2, with 10 bases aligning to TRBD2. The CDR3 is 15 residues long. The germline gives CDR1 SNHLY, CDR2 FYNNEI. With V trimmed by 6 bases and J by 5 bases, 9 bases remained unmatched. DNA of the CDR3: TGTGCCAGCAGCCAACTAGCGGGAACGGGGGAGACCCAGTACTTC. It specifies CASSQLAGTGETQYF.

This chain connects TRBV7-9 to TRBJ1-5; 8 bases are shared with TRBD1. Trimming took 4 bases from V and 3 from J; bases not matched to a gene: 11. This CDR3 contains 17 residues. Germline V gene data show CDR1 as SEHNR and CDR2 as FQNEAQ (reference sequence). CDR3 residues: CASSYQTQGANNQPQHF. CDR3 bases: TGTGCCAGCAGCTATCAGACCCAGGGGGCGAACAATCAGCCCCAGCATTTT.

Remarks on this clone: This same CDR3 is encoded by further DNA sequences in the sample. This chain uses TRBV30 with TRBJ1-4, with D unclear. The V end lost 1 base, the J end lost 4 bases, and 7 bases lay between the germline ends. Germline assignment: CDR1 GTSNPN and CDR2 SVGIG (reference sequence). The CDR3 runs to 13 residues. The chain's CDR3 is CAWSEGLNEKLFF. The CDR3 nucleotides read TGTGCCTGGAGTGAAGGGCTTAATGAAAAACTGTTTTTT.

The rearrangement links TRBV12-5 to TRBJ1-2; perhaps TRBD1 as D (6 bases). Deletions cut 0 bases from V and 4 bases from J, with 9 bases between. CDR3 size: 14 residues. The germline CDR1 and CDR2 sequences are LGHNT and FRNRAP. CDR3 loop: CASGLVQGTYGYTF. The CDR3 DNA sequence: TGTGCTAGTGGTTTGGTACAGGGCACCTATGGCTACACCTTC. The full variable domain, with the rest looked up from reference TRBV12-5 and TRBJ1-2, is DARVTQTPRHKVTEMGQEVTMRCQPILGHNTVFWYRQTMMQGLELLAYFRNRAPLDDSGMPKDRFSAEMPDATLATLKIQPSEPRDSAVYFCASGLVQGTYGYTFGSGTRLTVV.

Concerning this clone: The same CDR3 can be traced to other DNA sequences in this sample. The chain joins TRBV9 to TRBJ2-7; 7 bases match TRBD1. CDR3 length: 15 residues. Germline values: CDR1 SGDLS, CDR2 YYNGEE. V was pared by 1 base and J by 0 bases, with 4 bases of the junction left unmatched. The CDR3 DNA is TGTGCCAGCAGCGTATTGGGGGACAGCTCCTACGAGCAGTACTTC. As protein: CASSVLGDSSYEQYF.

The chain is built from TRBV7-3 and TRBJ2-1; 12 bases map to TRBD2. The CDR3 has 16 residues. Germline V gene data show CDR1 as SGHTA and CDR2 as FQGTGA. The ends lost 5 bases at V and 7 bases at J; junction bases unmatched: 9. DNA for the CDR3: TGTGCCAGCAGCCGACTCTCCGGGACTAGCGGGAATGAGCAGTTCTTC. The encoded protein is CASSRLSGTSGNEQFF.

The chain recombines TRBV29-1 with TRBJ2-5; no definite D call. Trimming shortened V by 3 bases and J by 5 bases, and 13 bases separated the two germline ends. This CDR3 contains 13 residues. Germline V lookup: CDR1 SQVTM, CDR2 ANQGSEA. In nucleotides, the CDR3 is TGCAGCGTTGAGGATACCCGGCGGGAGACCCAGTACTTC. Translated: CSVEDTRRETQYF.

The rearrangement links TRBV28 to TRBJ2-2; 9 bases are a match to TRBD1. Germline V gives CDR1 MDHEN, CDR2 SYDVKM. V dropped 7 bases and J dropped 5; count of bases not matched to a gene: 8. The CDR3 consists of 15 residues. CDR3 amino acids: CASTYGTGRTGELFF. CDR3 coding DNA: TGTGCCAGCACGTACGGGACAGGGCGAACCGGGGAGCTGTTTTTT. Variable domain in full (rest from reference TRBV28 and TRBJ2-2): DVKVTQSSRYLVKRTGEKVFLECVQDMDHENMFWYRQDPGLGLRLIYFSYDVKMKEKGDIPEGYSVSREKKERFSLILESASTNQTSMYLCASTYGTGRTGELFFGEGSRLTVL.

The genes are TRBV21-1 and TRBJ2-3; the table's D call, TRBD2, was not checked against the DNA. TRBV21-1 is reported as a pseudogene. CDR3 length: 17 amino acids. CDR3 bases: TGTGCCAGCAGCTCCCAACCCCGACTAGCTTGCACAGATACGCAGTATTTT. Amino acids: CASSSQPRLACTDTQYF.

J is TRBJ1-1 and V is TRBV5-1; D is unresolved. CDR3 size: 16 residues. Germline V gene data show CDR1 as SGHRS and CDR2 as YFSETQ. V lost 5 bases, J lost 0 bases, and 17 bases lay in between. The CDR3 DNA sequence: TGCGCCAGCAGGGTCGGGAGGGAGGGAATGAACACTGAAGCTTTCTTT. It yields the protein CASRVGREGMNTEAFF.

The chain employs TRBV7-9 and TRBJ2-7, with 9 bases identical to TRBD1. Unmatched junction bases numbered 7, after V lost 5 bases and J lost 5 bases. Germline loops: CDR1 SEHNR, CDR2 FQNEAQ (reference sequence). The CDR3 is made up of 14 amino acids. The CDR3 DNA reads TGTGCCAGCAGCCGTACAGGGGGCGCAGACGAGCAGTACTTC. Translated: CASSRTGGADEQYF.

This chain connects TRBV9 to TRBJ2-1; TRBD2 matches at 8 bases. Germline loops: CDR1 SGDLS, CDR2 YYNGEE. The V gene end was trimmed by 5 bases and the J gene end by 3 bases; junction bases not matched to a gene: 7. The CDR3 is 15 amino acids. CDR3 amino acids: CASSKAGGYYNEQFF. CDR3 sequence (DNA): TGTGCCAGCAGTAAGGCGGGGGGATACTACAATGAGCAGTTCTTC.

The rearrangement links TRBV5-6 to TRBJ1-4, with a weak D call TRBD1 (5 bases). This CDR3 is 14 amino acids long. Deletions cut 2 bases from V and 8 bases from J, with 13 bases between. CDR1 and CDR2 (germline): SGHDT, YYEEEE. CDR3 sequence: CASSFGGALEKLFF. CDR3 nucleotide sequence: TGTGCCAGCAGCTTTGGGGGAGCATTGGAAAAACTGTTTTTT.

Worth noting for this clone: Other DNA sequences of this sample code for an identical CDR3. The chain links TRBV5-8 to TRBJ2-1; D is unclear. Germline CDR1 reads SGHTS; CDR2 reads YDEGEE. V dropped 3 bases and J dropped 4 bases, with 2 bases sitting between them. The CDR3 has 11 residues. CDR3 protein: CASSYYNEQFF. CDR3 DNA: TGTGCCAGCAGCTATTACAATGAGCAGTTCTTC.

The V and J genes are TRBV27 and TRBJ2-1; 10 bases map to TRBD1. The CDR3 has 15 amino acids. V shed 5 bases and J 5 bases; nucleotides not matched to a gene: 6. In germline, CDR1 is MNHEY, CDR2 SMNVEV (reference sequence). CDR3 loop: CASSVPGQGNNEQFF. The CDR3 DNA sequence: TGTGCCAGCAGTGTACCGGGACAGGGGAACAATGAGCAGTTCTTC.